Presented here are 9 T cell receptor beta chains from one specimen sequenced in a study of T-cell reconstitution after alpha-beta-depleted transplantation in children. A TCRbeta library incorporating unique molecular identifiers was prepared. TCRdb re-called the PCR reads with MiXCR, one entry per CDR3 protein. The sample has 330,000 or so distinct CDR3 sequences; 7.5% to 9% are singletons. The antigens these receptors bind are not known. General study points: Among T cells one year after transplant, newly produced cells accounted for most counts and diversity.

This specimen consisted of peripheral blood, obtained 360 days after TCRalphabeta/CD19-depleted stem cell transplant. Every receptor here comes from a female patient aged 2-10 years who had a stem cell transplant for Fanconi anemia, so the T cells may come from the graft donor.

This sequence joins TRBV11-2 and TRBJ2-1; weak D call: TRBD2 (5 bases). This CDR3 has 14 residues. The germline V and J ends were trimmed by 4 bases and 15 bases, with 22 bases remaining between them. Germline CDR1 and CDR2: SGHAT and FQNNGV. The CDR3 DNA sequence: TGTGCCAGCAGCTCGACCCCGTGGGCGGGTGGACCGTTCTTC. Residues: CASSSTPWAGGPFF.

The CDR3 sequence is CASSLFGRASTEAFF. For the CDR3, the DNA is TGTGCCAGCAGCTTATTCGGGAGAGCGAGCACTGAAGCTTTCTTT. The chain is built from TRBV7-2 and TRBJ1-1; the D is unclear. CDR1 is SGHTA and CDR2 is FQGNSA in the germline V gene. The CDR3 runs to 15 residues. V lost 2 bases, J lost 4 bases, and 14 bases lay in between.

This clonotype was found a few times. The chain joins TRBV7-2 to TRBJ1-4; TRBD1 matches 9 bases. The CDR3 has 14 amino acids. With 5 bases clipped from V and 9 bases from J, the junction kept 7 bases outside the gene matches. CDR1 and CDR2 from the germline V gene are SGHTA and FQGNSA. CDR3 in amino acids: CASSRDRAPQKLFF. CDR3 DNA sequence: TGTGCCAGCAGCCGGGACAGGGCGCCCCAAAAACTGTTTTTT. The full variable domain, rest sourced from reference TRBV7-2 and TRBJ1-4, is GAGVSQSPSNKVTEKGKDVELRCDPISGHTALYWYRQSLGQGLEFLIYFQGNSAPDKSGLPSDRFSAERTGGSVSTLTIQRTQQEDSAVYLCASSRDRAPQKLFFGSGTQLSVL.

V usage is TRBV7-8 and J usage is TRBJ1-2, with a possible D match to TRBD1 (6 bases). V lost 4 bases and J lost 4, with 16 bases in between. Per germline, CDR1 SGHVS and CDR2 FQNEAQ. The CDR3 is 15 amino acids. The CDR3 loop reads CASSSLRGATYGYTF. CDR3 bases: TGTGCCAGCAGCTCCCTCCGGGGGGCGACCTATGGCTACACCTTC.

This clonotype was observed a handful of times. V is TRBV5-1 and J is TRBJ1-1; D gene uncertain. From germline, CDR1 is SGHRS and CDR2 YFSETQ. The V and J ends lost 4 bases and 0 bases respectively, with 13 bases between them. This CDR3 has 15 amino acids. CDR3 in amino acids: CASSPWPSLNTEAFF. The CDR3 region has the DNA TGCGCCAGCAGCCCATGGCCCAGCTTGAACACTGAAGCTTTCTTT. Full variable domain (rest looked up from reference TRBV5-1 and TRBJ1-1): KAGVTQTPRYLIKTRGQQVTLSCSPISGHRSVSWYQQTPGQGLQFLFEYFSETQRNKGNFPGRFSGRQFSNSRSEMNVSTLELGDSALYLCASSPWPSLNTEAFFGQGTRLTVV.

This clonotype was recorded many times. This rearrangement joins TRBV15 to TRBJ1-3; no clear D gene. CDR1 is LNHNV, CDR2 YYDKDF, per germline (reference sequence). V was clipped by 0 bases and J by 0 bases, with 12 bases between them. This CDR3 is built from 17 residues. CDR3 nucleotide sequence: TGTGCCACCAGCAGAGATTTAGGGATTCTCTCTGGAAACACCATATATTTT. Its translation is CATSRDLGILSGNTIYF.

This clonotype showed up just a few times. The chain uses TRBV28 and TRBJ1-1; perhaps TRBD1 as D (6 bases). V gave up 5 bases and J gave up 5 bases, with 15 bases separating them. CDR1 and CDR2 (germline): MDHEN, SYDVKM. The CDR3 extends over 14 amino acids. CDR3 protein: CASSPDRMGTEAFF. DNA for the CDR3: TGTGCCAGCAGTCCCGACAGGATGGGGACTGAAGCTTTCTTT.

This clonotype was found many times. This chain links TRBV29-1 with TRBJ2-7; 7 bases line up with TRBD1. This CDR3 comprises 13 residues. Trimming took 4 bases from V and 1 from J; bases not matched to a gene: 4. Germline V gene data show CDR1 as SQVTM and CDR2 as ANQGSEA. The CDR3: CSVVGGFSYEQYF. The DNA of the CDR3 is TGCAGCGTTGTAGGGGGCTTTTCCTACGAGCAGTACTTC.

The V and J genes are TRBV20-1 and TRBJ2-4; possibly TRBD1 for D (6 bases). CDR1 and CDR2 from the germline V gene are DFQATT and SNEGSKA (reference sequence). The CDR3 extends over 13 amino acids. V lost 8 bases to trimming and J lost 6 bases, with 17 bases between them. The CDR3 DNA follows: TGCAGTACTTGGGACAAAAGGGGAAACATTCAGTACTTC. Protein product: CSTWDKRGNIQYF.